A single sample is the source of the 17 T cell receptor beta chains below, sequenced in a study of OX40 agonist ivuxolimab in advanced cancers. Data came from immunoSEQ multiplex PCR; TCRdb stores just in-frame clones and leaves some out. The sample has roughly 100,000 clones, about nine tenths seen once; the top ten hold 0.45% to 0.5%. The material sequenced was CD4+ or CD8+ T cells sorted from blood, taken in a trial of the OX40 agonist ivuxolimab. The receptors stem from an adult with an advanced solid tumor such as melanoma, head and neck, liver or kidney cancer.

The chain is built from TRBV19 and TRBJ2-3; the match to TRBD2 covers 8 bases. Per germline, CDR1 LNHDA and CDR2 SQIVND (reference sequence). Trimming cost V 2 bases and J 2 bases; bases outside gene matches: 6. CDR3 length: 16 amino acids. The CDR3: CASSIRGAGATDTQYF. Written as DNA, the CDR3 is TGTGCCAGTAGTATAAGGGGAGCGGGGGCCACAGATACGCAGTATTTT.

This clone has more than one count but fewer than ten. The same CDR3 is also encoded by other DNA sequences in this sample. The chain carries TRBV7-3 and TRBJ1-6, with D unresolved. Germline loops: CDR1 SGHTA, CDR2 FQGTGA. Trimming took 5 bases from V and 6 from J, leaving 14 bases between them. CDR3 length: 15 residues. CDR3 DNA sequence: TGTGCCAGCAGCCCAACCGGGTCGATTAATTCACCCCTCCACTTT. Residues: CASSPTGSINSPLHF.

The chain uses TRBV5-1 and TRBJ2-3; D possibly uses TRBD1 or TRBD2 (6 bases each). Trimming removed 1 base at V and 5 bases at J, with 14 bases between. The V gene's germline CDR1 is SGHRS and CDR2 YFSETQ. This CDR3 spans 15 amino acids. CDR3 protein: CASSLSGGRGDTQYF. The DNA for the CDR3 is TGCGCCAGCAGCTTGTCCGGGGGCCGGGGAGATACGCAGTATTTT.

This sequence joins TRBV5-6 and TRBJ2-1; the match to TRBD1 covers 9 bases. The CDR3 runs to 14 residues. V lost 6 bases to trimming and J lost 7 bases; unmatched junction nucleotides: 8. In germline, CDR1 is SGHDT, CDR2 YYEEEE. The CDR3: CASTVGDRANEQFF. The CDR3 DNA follows: TGTGCCAGCACCGTCGGGGACAGGGCTAATGAGCAGTTCTTC. Full variable domain (outside the CDR3, taken from reference TRBV5-6 and TRBJ2-1): DAGVTQSPTHLIKTRGQQVTLRCSPKSGHDTVSWYQQALGQGPQFIFQYYEEEERQRGNFPDRFSGHQFPNYSSELNVNALLLGDSALYLCASTVGDRANEQFFGPGTRLTVL.

The chain links TRBV4-3 to TRBJ1-1; D might be TRBD1 (5 bases). This CDR3 has 15 amino acids. V was clipped by 0 bases and J by 1 base, with 9 bases between them. Germline V gene data show CDR1 as LGHNA and CDR2 as YSLEER. This chain's CDR3 is CASSQDLGGNTEAFF. CDR3 in DNA: TGCGCCAGCAGCCAAGATCTCGGGGGGAACACTGAAGCTTTCTTT.

The genes are TRBV29-1 and TRBJ2-5; 9 bases map to TRBD1. This CDR3 region has 14 residues. Trimming cost V 5 bases and J 4 bases; bases outside gene matches: 8. Germline V gene sequence: CDR1 SQVTM, CDR2 ANQGSEA. CDR3 DNA sequence: TGCAGCGTTAAGGGACAGGGCATACCAGAGACCCAGTACTTC. It translates to CSVKGQGIPETQYF.

The V and J genes are TRBV6-1 and TRBJ2-3; possible D gene TRBD1, 6 bases. CDR1 and CDR2 (germline): MNHNS, SASEGT. CDR3 length equals 19 residues. Trimming cost V 4 bases and J 0 bases, with 23 bases left between them. The CDR3 DNA reads as TGTGCCAGCAGTGGGCCCCTGGACAGAACCTTTACTAGCACAGATACGCAGTATTTT. As protein: CASSGPLDRTFTSTDTQYF.

This rearrangement joins TRBV15 to TRBJ1-2; D is possibly TRBD1 (6 bases). Germline CDR1 reads LNHNV; CDR2 reads YYDKDF (reference sequence). Trimming removed 5 bases at V and 3 bases at J, with 19 bases between. The CDR3 contains 16 residues. The chain's CDR3 is CATSSPVGKGDYGYTF. CDR3 nucleotide sequence: TGTGCCACCAGCTCTCCGGTGGGGAAGGGGGACTATGGCTACACCTTC.

The chain links TRBV6-5 to TRBJ1-5; 7 bases match TRBD1. The CDR3 contains 14 residues. V lost 5 bases to trimming and J lost 1 base; unmatched junction nucleotides: 2. Germline assignment: CDR1 MNHEY and CDR2 SVGAGI. CDR3 sequence: CASSRDRSNQPQHF. The CDR3 coding sequence is TGTGCCAGCAGTAGGGACAGAAGCAATCAGCCCCAGCATTTT.

The chain's CDR3 is CAGQSKGNEKLFF. CDR3 sequence (DNA): TGTGCCGGCCAATCCAAGGGGAATGAAAAACTGTTTTTT. The V and J genes are TRBV7-2 and TRBJ1-4; TRBD1 might be the D (5 bases). The germline CDR1 and CDR2 sequences are SGHTA and FQGNSA. CDR3 length: 13 residues. V dropped 11 bases and J dropped 5 bases, with 15 bases sitting between them.

V is TRBV4-1 and J is TRBJ2-7; D unresolved. The CDR3 extends over 12 amino acids. Looked up from germline, CDR1 is MGHRA and CDR2 is YSYEKL. Trimming stripped 4 bases from V and 7 bases from J, with 11 bases between. Written as DNA, the CDR3 is TGCGCCAGCAGCCCCTGGGGTAATGAGCAGTACTTC. Amino acids: CASSPWGNEQYF.

This clone was recorded once. The J gene is TRBJ2-1, the V gene TRBV6-1; tentative D call: TRBD2 (7 bases). Germline-derived CDR1 and CDR2 are MNHNS and SASEGT. The V end was cut by 7 bases, the J end by 10 bases, with 23 bases between. The CDR3 has 15 residues. The CDR3 loop is CASTPGGVRLGEQFF. In nucleotides, the CDR3 is TGTGCCAGCACCCCGGGGGGCGTTCGGCTTGGGGAGCAGTTCTTC.

The CDR3 is CASSVGGLETDTQYF. The CDR3 DNA reads TGTGCCAGCAGCGTAGGAGGTCTCGAAACAGATACGCAGTATTTT. This chain uses TRBV9 with TRBJ2-3; D not resolved. The V gene lost 0 bases and the J gene lost 3 bases, with 11 bases spanning the gap. From germline, CDR1 is SGDLS and CDR2 YYNGEE. This CDR3 comprises 15 residues.

The J gene is TRBJ1-5, the V gene TRBV5-8, with D unclear. The germline V gene has CDR1 SGHTS and CDR2 YDEGEE. This CDR3 has 12 residues. V was clipped by 2 bases and J by 5 bases, with 5 bases between them. DNA for the CDR3: TGTGCCAGCAGCTTCGAATATCAGCCCCAGCATTTT. Protein: CASSFEYQPQHF.

The V gene is TRBV13, the J gene TRBJ2-3; D may be TRBD1 (7 bases). Per the germline V gene, CDR1 is PRHDT and CDR2 is FYEKMQ (reference sequence). The CDR3 has 15 residues. The V end lost 4 bases, the J end lost 3 bases, and 14 bases lay between the germline ends. The CDR3 DNA reads as TGTGCCAGCAGCTCCAGGGGGGTTGGGACAGATACGCAGTATTTT. Translation gives CASSSRGVGTDTQYF.

V usage is TRBV4-1 and J usage is TRBJ1-5, with TRBD1 identical over 8 bases. There are 15 residues in the CDR3. Per the germline V gene, CDR1 is MGHRA and CDR2 is YSYEKL. V shed 1 base and J 5 bases; nucleotides not matched to a gene: 4. CDR3 DNA: TGCGCCAGCAGCCAAGCCCCGGGACAGGATCAGCCCCAGCATTTT. Its translation is CASSQAPGQDQPQHF.

CDR3 protein: CASSEGRGTEAFF. DNA for the CDR3: TGTGCCAGTAGTGAGGGTCGGGGCACTGAAGCTTTCTTT. This chain links TRBV19 with TRBJ1-1; D is uncertain. The CDR3 is made up of 13 amino acids. Trimming stripped 5 bases from V and 4 bases from J, with 11 bases between. The germline gives CDR1 LNHDA, CDR2 SQIVND (reference sequence). Drawing the rest from reference TRBV19 and TRBJ1-1, the complete variable domain is DGGITQSPKYLFRKEGQNVTLSCEQNLNHDAMYWYRQDPGQGLRLIYYSQIVNDFQKGDIAEGYSVSREKKESFPLTVTSAQKNPTAFYLCASSEGRGTEAFFGQGTRLTVV.